These 5 T cell receptor beta chains were all obtained from the same sample, sequenced in a study of regulatory T cells in long-lasting Graves disease. Time point in this sample: newly diagnosed GD, antithyroid drugs for less than 3 months. PBMC-derived RNA was used for the TCR library. Arm-PCR of CDR3 regions and iRepertoire HTBI primers were used to build TCR beta libraries. One entry per CDR3 protein, called by TCRdb with MiXCR from the multiplex PCR reads. Here the sample spans 440,000 or so distinct CDR3 sequences, about 15% being singletons. These data were likewise used in another study, on T cells in Graves' hyperthyroidism and ophthalmopathy.

The sample here was peripheral blood mononuclear cells (PBMCs), taken at new diagnosis, from a patient treated with antithyroid drugs. Receptors were obtained from a woman aged 25-40 years with Graves disease.

Of note for this clonotype: An end of the junction differs from the germline gene, which may be a read error. The chain employs TRBV24-1 and TRBJ2-3; no clear D. Per the germline V gene, CDR1 is KGHDR and CDR2 is SFDVKD. The CDR3 runs to 14 residues. The CDR3 reads CASSAPRRADTQYF. The CDR3 nucleotides read TGTGCCTCCAGTGCACCCCGAAGAGCAGATACGCAGTATTTT.

In regard to this clonotype: Germline is not matched at one junction end, which may reflect a read error. The chain links TRBV11-2 to TRBJ2-1; TRBD1 agrees at 9 bases. The CDR3 has 17 amino acids. CDR1 and CDR2 from the germline V gene are SGHAT and FQNNGV. DNA for the CDR3: TGCGCCAGCAGCCATAAGAAGGGGGGACAGGGAGGCAATGAGCAGTTCTTC. Protein sequence: CASSHKKGGQGGNEQFF.

The table lists this clonotype with many counts. The CDR3 sequence: CASSQAGNTEAFF. CDR3 coding DNA: TGTGCCAGCAGCCAAGCAGGGAACACTGAAGCTTTCTTT. The chain has TRBV3-1 and TRBJ1-1; D is ambiguous. This CDR3 has 13 amino acids. Per the germline V gene, CDR1 is LGHDT and CDR2 is YNNKEL (reference sequence). V lost 1 base and J lost 1, with 4 bases in between. Supplemented by reference TRBV3-1 and TRBJ1-1, the full variable domain reads DTAVSQTPKYLVTQMGNDKSIKCEQNLGHDTMYWYKQDSKKFLKIMFSYNNKELIINETVPNRFSPKSPDKAHLNLHINSLELGDSAVYFCASSQAGNTEAFFGQGTRLTVV.

This clonotype was observed many times. The chain has TRBV7-2 and TRBJ2-6; D call uncertain. Trimming pared 2 bases from V and 1 base from J, leaving 3 bases between. The CDR3 has 14 amino acids. Germline V gene data show CDR1 as SGHTA and CDR2 as FQGNSA. CDR3 in DNA: TGTGCCAGCAGCTTATATTCTGGGGCCAACGTCCTGACTTTC. Translation gives CASSLYSGANVLTF. The whole variable domain, filled in from reference TRBV7-2 and TRBJ2-6, reads GAGVSQSPSNKVTEKGKDVELRCDPISGHTALYWYRQSLGQGLEFLIYFQGNSAPDKSGLPSDRFSAERTGGSVSTLTIQRTQQEDSAVYLCASSLYSGANVLTFGAGSRLTVL.

The chain joins TRBV4-1 to TRBJ2-4; 12 bases agree with TRBD1. The germline gives CDR1 MGHRA, CDR2 YSYEKL. The CDR3 contains 18 residues. V was pared by 4 bases and J by 0 bases, with 7 bases of the junction left unmatched. This chain's CDR3 is CASSPGTGGQLAKNIQYF. CDR3 in DNA: TGCGCCAGCAGCCCGGGGACAGGGGGCCAGCTAGCCAAAAACATTCAGTACTTC.